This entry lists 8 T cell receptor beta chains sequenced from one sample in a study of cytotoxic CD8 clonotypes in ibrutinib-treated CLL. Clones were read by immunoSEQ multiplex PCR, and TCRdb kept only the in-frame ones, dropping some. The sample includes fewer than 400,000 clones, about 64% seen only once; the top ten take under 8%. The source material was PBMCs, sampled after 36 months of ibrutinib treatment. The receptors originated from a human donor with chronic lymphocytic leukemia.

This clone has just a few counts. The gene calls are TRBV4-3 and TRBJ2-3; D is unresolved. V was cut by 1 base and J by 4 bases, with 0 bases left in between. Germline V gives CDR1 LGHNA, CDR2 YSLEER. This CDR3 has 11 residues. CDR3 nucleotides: TGCGCCAGCAGCCAAGCAGATACGCAGTATTTT. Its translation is CASSQADTQYF.

CDR3 bases: TGTGCCAGCAGCTTCAGAGAGACCCAGTACTTC. It is translated as CASSFRETQYF. This chain links TRBV11-2 with TRBJ2-5; D unclear. CDR3 length: 11 amino acids. The V end lost 3 bases, the J end lost 4 bases, and 3 bases lay between the germline ends. Germline CDR1 SGHAT, CDR2 FQNNGV.

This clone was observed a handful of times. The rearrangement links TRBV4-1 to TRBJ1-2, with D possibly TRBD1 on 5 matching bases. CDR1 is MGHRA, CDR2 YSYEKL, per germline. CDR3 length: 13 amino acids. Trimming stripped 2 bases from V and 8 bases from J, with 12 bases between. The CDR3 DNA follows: TGCGCCAGCAGCCAAACGGGGGGGAACGGCTACACCTTC. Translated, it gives CASSQTGGNGYTF.

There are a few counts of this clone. This CDR3 reads CASRRVSEQYF. CDR3 nucleotides: TGTGCCAGTCGGAGGGTCTCCGAGCAGTACTTC. The genes are TRBV2 and TRBJ2-7; a possible D gene is TRBD2 (6 bases). CDR3 length: 11 residues. Germline CDR1 reads SNHLY; CDR2 reads FYNNEI. The ends were cut back, 9 bases at V and 6 bases at J, with 12 bases in the middle.

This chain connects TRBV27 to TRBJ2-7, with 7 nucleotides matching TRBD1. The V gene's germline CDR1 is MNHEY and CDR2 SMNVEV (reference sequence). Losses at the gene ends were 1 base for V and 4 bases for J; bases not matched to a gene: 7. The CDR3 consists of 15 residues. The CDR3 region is CASSLFEGARYEQYF. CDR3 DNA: TGTGCCAGCAGTTTATTCGAGGGGGCTCGTTACGAGCAGTACTTC.

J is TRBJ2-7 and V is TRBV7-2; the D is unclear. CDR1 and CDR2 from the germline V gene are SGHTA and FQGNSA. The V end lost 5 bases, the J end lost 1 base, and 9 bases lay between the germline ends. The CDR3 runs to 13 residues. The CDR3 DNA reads TGTGCCAGCAGCCTGTGGGCTTCCTACGAGCAGTACTTC. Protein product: CASSLWASYEQYF.

The CDR3 spells CASSHLDGAKPQHF. The CDR3 coding sequence is TGTGCCAGTAGTCACCTGGACGGAGCTAAGCCCCAGCATTTT. The chain carries TRBV19 and TRBJ1-5, with D unclear. The germline CDR1 and CDR2 sequences are LNHDA and SQIVND (reference sequence). V dropped 5 bases and J dropped 8 bases, with 16 bases sitting between them. The CDR3 has 14 residues.

CDR3 in DNA: TGTGCTAGTCGGGGGGGGCCGCCCTATGGCTACACCTTC. Protein product: CASRGGPPYGYTF. This chain links TRBV12-5 with TRBJ1-2, with D possibly matching TRBD1 (6 bases). CDR3 size: 13 residues. V was cut by 8 bases and J by 4 bases, with 14 bases left in between. Germline V gene sequence: CDR1 LGHNT, CDR2 FRNRAP.